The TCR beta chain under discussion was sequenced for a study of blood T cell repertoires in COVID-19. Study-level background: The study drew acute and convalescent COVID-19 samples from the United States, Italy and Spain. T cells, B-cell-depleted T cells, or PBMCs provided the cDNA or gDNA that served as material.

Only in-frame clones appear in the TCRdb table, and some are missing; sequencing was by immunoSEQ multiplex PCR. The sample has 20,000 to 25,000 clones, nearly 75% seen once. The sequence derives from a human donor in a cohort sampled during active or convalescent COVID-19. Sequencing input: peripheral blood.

CDR3 loop: CASSLRGGRPTYEQYF. The CDR3 nucleotides read TGTGCCAGCAGCTTACGGGGCGGGAGGCCCACCTACGAGCAGTACTTC. The V call is TRBV7-8, the J call TRBJ2-7, with 8 bases aligning to TRBD2. V shed 2 bases and J 2 bases; nucleotides not matched to a gene: 8. This CDR3 comprises 16 residues. Germline CDR1 SGHVS, CDR2 FQNEAQ. Full variable domain (remainder filled in from reference TRBV7-8 and TRBJ2-7): GAGVSQSPRYKVAKRGQDVALRCDPISGHVSLFWYQQALGQGPEFLTYFQNEAQLDKSGLPSDRFFAERPEGSVSTLKIQRTQQEDSAVYLCASSLRGGRPTYEQYFGPGTRLTVT.